This TCR beta chain originates from a study of T cell clones after liver transplantation. Overall study: Standard immunosuppression, with no induction, continued until 12-24 months after transplant.

Here immunoSEQ multiplex PCR was the method, and the copy in TCRdb shows in-frame clones only, minus some. The sample consists of roughly 70,000 clones, roughly 90% of them appearing once. Here the sequenced sample was CD4+ T cells from blood, taken before liver transplant. This clonotype originated in a human donor who received a liver transplant.

CDR3 residues: CASSLADPPEAFF. Written as DNA, the CDR3 is TGTGCCAGCAGCTTAGCCGATCCTCCTGAAGCTTTCTTT. J is TRBJ1-1 and V is TRBV11-3, with D hard to call. Trimming shortened V by 1 base and J by 6 bases, and 9 bases separated the two germline ends. This CDR3 has 13 amino acids. CDR1 is SGHNT, CDR2 YENEEA, per germline.